The source of this TCR beta chain is a study of cytomegalovirus exposure and HLA in healthy donors. Study-wide findings and caveats: Several of the most significant clusters appeared, in a later analysis, to be linked to common viral pathogens.

Germline-derived CDR1 and CDR2 are SQVTM and ANQGSEA. The CDR3 sequence is 14 residues long. Between the trimmed V and J ends, which lost 1 base and 1 base, there was a span of 8 bases. In regard to this clone: Antigen specificity is unknown.

Use of 60 Vbeta and 13 Jbeta primers characterized the PCR. Generated by immunoSEQ multiplex PCR, the TCRdb table keeps only in-frame clones and is missing some. The repertoire has some 200,000 clones, approximately 80% of them found once; the top ten carry roughly 0.097%. This chain uses TRBV29-1 with TRBJ2-1; no clear D gene. The sample comprised PBMCs. The clonotype comes from a boy aged 2-15 years in good health and CMV-seronegative. CDR3 in DNA: TGCAGCGTTGAAGGGCGCAGGTCCTACAATGAGCAGTTCTTC. Amino acid sequence: CSVEGRRSYNEQFF.